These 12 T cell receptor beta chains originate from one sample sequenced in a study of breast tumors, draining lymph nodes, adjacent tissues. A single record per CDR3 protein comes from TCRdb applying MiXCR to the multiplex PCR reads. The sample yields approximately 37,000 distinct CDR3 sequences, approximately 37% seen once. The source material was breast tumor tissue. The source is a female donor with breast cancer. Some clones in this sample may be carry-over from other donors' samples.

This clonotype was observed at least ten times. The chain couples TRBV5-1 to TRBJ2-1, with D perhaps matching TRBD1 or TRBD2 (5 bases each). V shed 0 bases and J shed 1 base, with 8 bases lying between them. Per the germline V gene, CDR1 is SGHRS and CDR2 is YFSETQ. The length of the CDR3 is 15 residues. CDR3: CASSLDGASYNEQFF. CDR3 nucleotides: TGCGCCAGCAGCTTGGACGGGGCTTCCTACAATGAGCAGTTCTTC.

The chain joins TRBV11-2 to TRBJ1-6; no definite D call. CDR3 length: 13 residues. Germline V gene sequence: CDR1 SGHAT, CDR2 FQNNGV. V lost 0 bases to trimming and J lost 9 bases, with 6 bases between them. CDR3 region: CASSLERGSPLHF. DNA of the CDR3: TGTGCCAGCAGCTTAGAACGAGGTTCACCCCTCCACTTT.

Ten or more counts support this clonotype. The CDR3, as DNA: TGTGCCAGCAGTCAGCAAGGGACAGCCCCCTACGAGCAGTACTTC. Protein product: CASSQQGTAPYEQYF. The J gene is TRBJ2-7, the V gene TRBV6-6; 7 bases map to TRBD1. Germline V gives CDR1 MNHNY, CDR2 SVGAGI (reference sequence). Losses at the gene ends were 5 bases for V and 2 bases for J; bases not matched to a gene: 9. There are 15 residues in the CDR3.

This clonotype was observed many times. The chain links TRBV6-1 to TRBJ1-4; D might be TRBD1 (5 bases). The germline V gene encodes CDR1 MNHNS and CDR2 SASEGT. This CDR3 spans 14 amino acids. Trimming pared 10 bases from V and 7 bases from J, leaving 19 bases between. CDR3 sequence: CATLAGARGEKLFF. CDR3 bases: TGTGCCACTCTTGCCGGGGCCCGTGGTGAAAAACTGTTTTTT.

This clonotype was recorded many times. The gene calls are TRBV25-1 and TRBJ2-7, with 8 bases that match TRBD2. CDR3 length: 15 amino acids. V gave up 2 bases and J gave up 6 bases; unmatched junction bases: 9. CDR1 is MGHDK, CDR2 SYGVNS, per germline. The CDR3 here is CASSEISGGPSEQYF. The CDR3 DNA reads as TGTGCCAGCAGTGAAATATCGGGAGGGCCCTCCGAGCAGTACTTC.

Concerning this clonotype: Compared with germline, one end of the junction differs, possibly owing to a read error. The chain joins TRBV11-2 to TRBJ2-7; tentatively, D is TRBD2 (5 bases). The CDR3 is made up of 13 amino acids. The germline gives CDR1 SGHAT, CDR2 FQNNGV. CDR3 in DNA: TGTGCCGGCAGCTTAGTTAGGGAGTCAGCGCAGTACTTC. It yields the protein CAGSLVRESAQYF.

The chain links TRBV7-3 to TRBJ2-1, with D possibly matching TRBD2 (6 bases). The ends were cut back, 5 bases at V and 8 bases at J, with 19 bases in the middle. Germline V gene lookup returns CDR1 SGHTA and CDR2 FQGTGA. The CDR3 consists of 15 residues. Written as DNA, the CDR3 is TGTGCCAGCAGCAAGGGACCTCGGGGAGGACATGAGCAGTTCTTC. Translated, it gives CASSKGPRGGHEQFF.

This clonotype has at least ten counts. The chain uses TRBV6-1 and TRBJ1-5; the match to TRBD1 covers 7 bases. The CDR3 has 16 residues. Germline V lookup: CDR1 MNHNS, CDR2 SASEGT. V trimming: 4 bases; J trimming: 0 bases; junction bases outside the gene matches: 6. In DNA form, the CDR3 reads TGTGCCAGCAGTGTTGAGGGGGCCTTTAGCAATCAGCCCCAGCATTTT. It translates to CASSVEGAFSNQPQHF.

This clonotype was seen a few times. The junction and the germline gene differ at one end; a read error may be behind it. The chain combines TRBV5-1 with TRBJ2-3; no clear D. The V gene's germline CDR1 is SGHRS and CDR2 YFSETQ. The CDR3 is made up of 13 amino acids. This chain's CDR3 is CASSKDEVEPVDF. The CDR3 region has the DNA TGCGCCAGCAGCAAAGATGAGGTCGAACCAGTGGATTTT.

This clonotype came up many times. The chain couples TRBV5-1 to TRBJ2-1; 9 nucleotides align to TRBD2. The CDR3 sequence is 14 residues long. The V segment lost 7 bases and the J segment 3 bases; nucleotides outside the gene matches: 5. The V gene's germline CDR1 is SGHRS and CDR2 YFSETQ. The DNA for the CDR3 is TGCGCCAGCCGGGGGCGGGAGGGCTACAATGAGCAGTTCTTC. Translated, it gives CASRGREGYNEQFF.

The DNA of the CDR3 is TGCGCCAGCAGCCGGGATAGCGGGACAGCCAAAAACATTCAGTACTTC. Its translation: CASSRDSGTAKNIQYF. The chain couples TRBV4-3 to TRBJ2-4; 8 bases align to TRBD2. This CDR3 is 16 amino acids long. Germline-derived CDR1 and CDR2 are LGHNA and YSLEER. V was clipped by 4 bases and J by 0 bases; unmatched bases: 5.

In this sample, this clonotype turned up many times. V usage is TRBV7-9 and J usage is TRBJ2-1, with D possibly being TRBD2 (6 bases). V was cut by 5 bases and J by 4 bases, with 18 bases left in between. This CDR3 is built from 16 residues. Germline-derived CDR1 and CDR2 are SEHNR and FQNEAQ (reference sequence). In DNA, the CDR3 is TGTGCCAGCAGCACCGCTAGCGAGACCTCTTACAATGAGCAGTTCTTC. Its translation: CASSTASETSYNEQFF. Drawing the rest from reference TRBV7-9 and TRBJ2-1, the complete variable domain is DTGVSQNPRHKITKRGQNVTFRCDPISEHNRLYWYRQTLGQGPEFLTYFQNEAQLEKSRLLSDRFSAERPKGSFSTLEIQRTEQGDSAMYLCASSTASETSYNEQFFGPGTRLTVL.